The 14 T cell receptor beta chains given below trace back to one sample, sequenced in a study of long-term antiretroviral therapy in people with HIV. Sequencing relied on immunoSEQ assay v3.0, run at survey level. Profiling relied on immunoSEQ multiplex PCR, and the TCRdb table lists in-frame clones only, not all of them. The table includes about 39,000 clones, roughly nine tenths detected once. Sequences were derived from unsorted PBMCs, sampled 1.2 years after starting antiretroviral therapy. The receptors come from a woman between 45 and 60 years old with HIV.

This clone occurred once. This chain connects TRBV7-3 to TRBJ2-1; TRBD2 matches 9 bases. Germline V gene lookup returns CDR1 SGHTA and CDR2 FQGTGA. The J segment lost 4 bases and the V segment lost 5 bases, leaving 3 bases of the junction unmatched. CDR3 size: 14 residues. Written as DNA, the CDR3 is TGTGCCAGCAGCCCTAGCGGGACGTACAATGAGCAGTTCTTC. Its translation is CASSPSGTYNEQFF.

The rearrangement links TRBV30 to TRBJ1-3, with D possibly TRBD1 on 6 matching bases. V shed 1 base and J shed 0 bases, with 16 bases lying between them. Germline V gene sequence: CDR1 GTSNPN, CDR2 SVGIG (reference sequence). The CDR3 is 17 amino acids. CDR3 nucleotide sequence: TGTGCCTGGAGTGCCCCCAGGGGAAAAGGCTCTGGAAACACCATATATTTT. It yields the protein CAWSAPRGKGSGNTIYF.

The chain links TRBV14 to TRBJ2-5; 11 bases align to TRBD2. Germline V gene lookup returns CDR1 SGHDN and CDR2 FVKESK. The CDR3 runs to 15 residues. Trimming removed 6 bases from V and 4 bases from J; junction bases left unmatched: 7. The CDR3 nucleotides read TGTGCCAGCAGTCGTAGCGGGGGGGCCCGAGAGACCCAGTACTTC. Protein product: CASSRSGGARETQYF.

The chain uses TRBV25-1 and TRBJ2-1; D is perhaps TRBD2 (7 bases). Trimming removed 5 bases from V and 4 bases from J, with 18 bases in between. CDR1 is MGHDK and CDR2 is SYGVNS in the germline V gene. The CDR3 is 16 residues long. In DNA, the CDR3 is TGTGCCAGCAGTTCCCAAGGGGGGGGGATATACAATGAGCAGTTCTTC. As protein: CASSSQGGGIYNEQFF.

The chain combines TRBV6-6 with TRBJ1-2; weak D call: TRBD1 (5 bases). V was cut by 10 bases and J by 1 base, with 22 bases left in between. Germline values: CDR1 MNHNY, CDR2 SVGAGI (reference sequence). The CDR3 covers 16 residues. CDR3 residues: CAISGRQIVINYGYTF. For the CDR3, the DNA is TGTGCCATTTCGGGCCGACAGATAGTAATTAACTATGGCTACACCTTC.

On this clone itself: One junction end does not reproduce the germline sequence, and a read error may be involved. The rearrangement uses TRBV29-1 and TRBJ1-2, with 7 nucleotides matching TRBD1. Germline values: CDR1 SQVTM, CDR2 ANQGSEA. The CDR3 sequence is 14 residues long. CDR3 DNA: TGCAGCGTTGAAGAGAGAACCGACCGACTTGGACAGGACTTC. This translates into CSVEERTDRLGQDF.

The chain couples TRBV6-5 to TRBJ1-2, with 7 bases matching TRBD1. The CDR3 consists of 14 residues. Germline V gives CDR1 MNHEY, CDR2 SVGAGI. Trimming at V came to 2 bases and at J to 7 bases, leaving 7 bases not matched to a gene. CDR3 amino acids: CASSYRDRVSGYTF. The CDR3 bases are TGTGCCAGCAGTTACAGGGACAGAGTCAGTGGCTACACCTTC.

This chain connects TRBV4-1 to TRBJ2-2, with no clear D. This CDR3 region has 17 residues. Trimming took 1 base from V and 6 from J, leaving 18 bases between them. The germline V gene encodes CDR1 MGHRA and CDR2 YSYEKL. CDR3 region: CASSQVVLRERAGELFF. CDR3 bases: TGCGCCAGCAGCCAAGTGGTGCTTAGGGAACGCGCCGGGGAGCTGTTTTTT.

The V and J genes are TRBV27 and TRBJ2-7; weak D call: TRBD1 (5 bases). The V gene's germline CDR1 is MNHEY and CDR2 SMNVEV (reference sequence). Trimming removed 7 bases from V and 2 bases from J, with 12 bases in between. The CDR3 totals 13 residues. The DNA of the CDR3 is TGTGCCAGCAACCCGGCAGGGACCTACGAGCAGTACTTC. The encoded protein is CASNPAGTYEQYF.

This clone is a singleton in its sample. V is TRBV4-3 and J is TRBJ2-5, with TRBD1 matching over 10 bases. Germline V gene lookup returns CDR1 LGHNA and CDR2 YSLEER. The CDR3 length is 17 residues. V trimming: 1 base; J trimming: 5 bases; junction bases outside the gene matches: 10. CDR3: CASSQGDRDRGFETQYF. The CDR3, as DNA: TGCGCCAGCAGCCAAGGTGACCGGGACAGGGGATTTGAGACCCAGTACTTC.

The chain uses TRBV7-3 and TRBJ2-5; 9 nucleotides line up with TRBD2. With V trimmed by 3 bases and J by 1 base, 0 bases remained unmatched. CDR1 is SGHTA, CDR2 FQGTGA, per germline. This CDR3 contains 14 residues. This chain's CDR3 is CASSLTSGQETQYF. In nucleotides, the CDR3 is TGTGCCAGCAGCTTGACTAGCGGCCAAGAGACCCAGTACTTC.

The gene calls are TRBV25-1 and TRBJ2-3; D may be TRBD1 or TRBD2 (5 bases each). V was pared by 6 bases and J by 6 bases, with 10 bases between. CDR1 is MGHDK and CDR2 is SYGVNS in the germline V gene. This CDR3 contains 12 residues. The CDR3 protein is CASRRGADTQYF. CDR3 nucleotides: TGTGCCAGCAGGAGGGGCGCCGATACGCAGTATTTT.

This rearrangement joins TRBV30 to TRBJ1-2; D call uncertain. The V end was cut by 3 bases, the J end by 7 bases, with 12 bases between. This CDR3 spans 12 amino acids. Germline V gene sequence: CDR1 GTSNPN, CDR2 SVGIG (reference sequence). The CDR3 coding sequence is TGTGCCTGGAGCAGTTGGAGTGGTGGCTACACCTTC. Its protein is CAWSSWSGGYTF.

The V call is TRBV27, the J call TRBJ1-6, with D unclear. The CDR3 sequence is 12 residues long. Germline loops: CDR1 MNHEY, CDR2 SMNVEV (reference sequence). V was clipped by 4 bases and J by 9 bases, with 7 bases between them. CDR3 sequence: CASSSMGSPLHF. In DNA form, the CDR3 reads TGTGCCAGCAGTTCCATGGGTTCACCCCTCCACTTT.